This T cell receptor (beta chain) was sequenced during a study of T cells after yellow fever vaccination. Study overall: Researchers used SMART-Seq v4 Ultra Low Input to prepare fractions that had low cell numbers.

About this clonotype itself: What it binds is not known.

For TCR, cDNA came from 5'RACE template switching, which added a universal primer site and UMIs. One entry per CDR3 protein results from TCRdb running MiXCR on the 5' RACE reads. The table has some 320,000 distinct CDR3 sequences, 7.5% to 9.5% seen once. The CDR3 length is 14 residues. The J segment lost 7 bases and the V segment lost 5 bases, leaving 7 bases of the junction unmatched. Germline CDR1 and CDR2: SEHNR and FQNEAQ (reference sequence). Notes on the study in general: After the booster, over 95% of CD4 and about nine tenths of CD8 primary-response clones were re-detected.

Sequences were derived from CD4+ T cells sorted from PBMCs, sampled 5 days after the yellow fever booster vaccination. The receptor's source is a man aged 18 to 30 who received the YFV17D yellow fever vaccine. This chain joins TRBV7-9 and TRBJ2-4; 8 bases line up with TRBD1. CDR3 nucleotides: TGTGCCAGCAGCCGAGGACAGGGAAGGAACATTCAGTACTTC. Translation gives CASSRGQGRNIQYF.